This T cell receptor beta chain was recorded in a study of CD8 T cells in Susac syndrome. RNA in amounts of 0.5 to 1 ug was reverse transcribed with random hexamers. TCR beta CDR3 was amplified by immunoSEQ multiplex PCR. This amplification extended across 54 Vbeta and 13 Jbeta segments. TCRdb itself ran the immunoSEQ multiplex PCR reads through MiXCR, one entry per CDR3 protein. Among under 350,000 distinct CDR3 sequences listed, around 90% were seen once. The sequenced target, TCR beta, came from blood CD8+ and CD4+ T cells. Negative isolation was used for CD8+ and CD4+ T cells and FACS enrichment for TEMRA cells. The CDR3 extends over 15 amino acids. Germline V gene data show CDR1 as LNHDA and CDR2 as SQIVND (reference sequence). The germline V and J ends were trimmed by 4 bases and 0 bases, with 13 bases remaining between them.

This TCR derives from a human donor with multiple sclerosis. Sample: CD4+ T cells from PBMCs. The V call is TRBV19, the J call TRBJ2-7; D remains unclear. CDR3 bases: TGTGCCAGTAGTAGCAGGAGCCAGAGCTCCTACGAGCAGTACTTC. Translating it yields CASSSRSQSSYEQYF.